The present TCR beta chain was sequenced within a study of blood T cell repertoires in COVID-19. In germline, CDR1 is SGHRS, CDR2 YFSETQ. Trimming removed 2 bases from V and 8 bases from J; junction bases left unmatched: 4. The CDR3 consists of 15 residues. Data came from immunoSEQ multiplex PCR; TCRdb stores just in-frame clones and leaves some out. The sample carries about 130,000 clones, more than 80% recorded once. The sequence was obtained from a human donor in a cohort sampled during active COVID-19. The V and J genes are TRBV5-1 and TRBJ2-1; 13 bases map to TRBD2. The sequenced material came from peripheral blood. This chain's CDR3 is CASSFGLAGVYEQFF. For the CDR3, the DNA is TGCGCCAGCAGCTTCGGACTAGCGGGAGTATATGAGCAGTTCTTC. Complete variable domain (other parts from reference TRBV5-1 and TRBJ2-1): KAGVTQTPRYLIKTRGQQVTLSCSPISGHRSVSWYQQTPGQGLQFLFEYFSETQRNKGNFPGRFSGRQFSNSRSEMNVSTLELGDSALYLCASSFGLAGVYEQFFGPGTRLTVL.